One sample yielded the 13 T cell receptor beta chains listed below, sequenced in a study of CD8+ T cells in alopecia areata. The treatment denotes: oral pan-JAK inhibitor, 5-10 mg twice daily. RNA was isolated and reverse transcribed to cDNA, the sequencing template. Only in-frame clones appear in the TCRdb table, and some are missing; sequencing was by immunoSEQ multiplex PCR. The profile covers about 120,000 clones, with around 63% appearing a single time and around 6% taken by the ten largest. Source: CD4+ T cells sorted from blood, taken at week 4, from a patient treated with tofacitinib. These receptors were collected from a human donor with alopecia areata.

This clone was detected only once. The V and J genes are TRBV27 and TRBJ2-5; TRBD2 aligns across 7 bases. CDR3 size: 13 residues. The ends lost 8 bases at V and 5 bases at J; junction bases unmatched: 8. Germline lookup yields CDR1 MNHEY and CDR2 SMNVEV (reference sequence). DNA of the CDR3: TGTGCCAGCGGGGCGGGAGTGTTGGAGACCCAGTACTTC. This encodes CASGAGVLETQYF.

The rearrangement links TRBV7-2 to TRBJ1-3; 9 bases agree with TRBD1. The V and J ends lost 1 base and 2 bases, in that order; junction bases with no gene match: 0. Germline CDR1 SGHTA, CDR2 FQGNSA. This CDR3 comprises 15 residues. The DNA for the CDR3 is TGTGCCAGCAGCTTAGACAGGGGGCCTGGAAACACCATATATTTT. Translation: CASSLDRGPGNTIYF. The full variable domain, rest sourced from reference TRBV7-2 and TRBJ1-3, is GAGVSQSPSNKVTEKGKDVELRCDPISGHTALYWYRQSLGQGLEFLIYFQGNSAPDKSGLPSDRFSAERTGGSVSTLTIQRTQQEDSAVYLCASSLDRGPGNTIYFGEGSWLTVV.

This sequence joins TRBV5-1 and TRBJ1-2; a possible D gene is TRBD1 (6 bases). The germline V and J ends were trimmed by 3 bases and 4 bases, with 13 bases remaining between them. Germline V gives CDR1 SGHRS, CDR2 YFSETQ. The CDR3 runs to 14 residues. Written as DNA, the CDR3 is TGCGCCAGCAGCTGGGGGCAGGGTAGCTATGGCTACACCTTC. The encoded protein is CASSWGQGSYGYTF.

CDR3 residues: CASSANDRKGTDTQYF. Written as DNA, the CDR3 is TGTGCCAGCAGCGCCAATGATCGTAAGGGAACGGATACGCAGTATTTT. The V gene is TRBV7-9, the J gene TRBJ2-3, with D uncertain. The germline CDR1 and CDR2 sequences are SEHNR and FQNEAQ (reference sequence). V was clipped by 5 bases and J by 6 bases, with 21 bases between them. This CDR3 is 16 amino acids long. Variable domain in full (rest from reference TRBV7-9 and TRBJ2-3): DTGVSQNPRHKITKRGQNVTFRCDPISEHNRLYWYRQTLGQGPEFLTYFQNEAQLEKSRLLSDRFSAERPKGSFSTLEIQRTEQGDSAMYLCASSANDRKGTDTQYFGPGTRLTVL.

In its sample, this clone was seen many times. This chain links TRBV25-1 with TRBJ2-3; D unclear. V was pared by 1 base and J by 2 bases, with 4 bases between. The germline gives CDR1 MGHDK, CDR2 SYGVNS. The CDR3 totals 13 residues. In nucleotides, the CDR3 is TGTGCCAGCAGTGAATCGCCCACAGATACGCAGTATTTT. As protein: CASSESPTDTQYF.

The chain carries TRBV18 and TRBJ2-7; 8 bases align to TRBD1. The CDR3 extends over 14 amino acids. In germline, CDR1 is KGHSH, CDR2 LQKENI. Losses at the gene ends were 6 bases for V and 1 base for J; bases not matched to a gene: 5. The CDR3 DNA sequence: TGTGCCAGCTCGCGGGACAGGCGATCCTACGAGCAGTACTTC. It is translated as CASSRDRRSYEQYF.

The V call is TRBV7-2, the J call TRBJ1-4; no clear D. Trimming left V 5 bases short and J 8 bases short, with 15 bases between. This CDR3 spans 14 amino acids. Germline V CDR1 and CDR2: SGHTA, FQGNSA. CDR3 in amino acids: CASSQESFGEKLFF. For the CDR3, the DNA is TGTGCCAGCAGCCAGGAAAGCTTTGGGGAAAAACTGTTTTTT.

This chain uses TRBV25-1 with TRBJ2-5; TRBD1 matches 7 bases. The V gene's germline CDR1 is MGHDK and CDR2 SYGVNS. The CDR3 contains 11 residues. The CDR3 bases are TGTTCCACAGGGGCCGGAGAGACCCAGTACTTC. This translates into CSTGAGETQYF.

This clone has a handful of counts. The rearrangement joins TRBV5-1 to TRBJ2-1; TRBD1 aligns across 7 bases. The CDR3 spans 14 residues. V gave up 2 bases and J gave up 6 bases; unmatched junction bases: 5. Germline CDR1 is SGHRS and CDR2 is YFSETQ. In DNA form, the CDR3 reads TGCGCCAGCAGCTTACAGGGGTCAGTCAATGAGCAGTTCTTC. It specifies CASSLQGSVNEQFF.

This clone was recorded once. The J gene is TRBJ1-1, the V gene TRBV20-1; D not resolved. V lost 5 bases and J lost 6, with 10 bases in between. Germline assignment: CDR1 DFQATT and CDR2 SNEGSKA (reference sequence). The CDR3 length is 11 residues. The CDR3 DNA reads TGCAGTGCTTCGGGTGTTTCTGAAGCTTTCTTT. Its translation is CSASGVSEAFF.

The chain couples TRBV6-5 to TRBJ2-3; TRBD2 matches at 8 bases. Germline CDR1 and CDR2: MNHEY and SVGAGI. The CDR3 runs 14 residues. Germline trimming cut 3 bases from V and 6 bases from J; bases unmatched to any gene: 5. The CDR3 bases are TGTGCCAGCAGTTATCAGCGGGGGAGGGATACGCAGTATTTT. This encodes CASSYQRGRDTQYF.

This chain uses TRBV29-1 with TRBJ2-2, with unresolved D. V was clipped by 7 bases and J by 0 bases, with 18 bases between them. The CDR3 totals 16 residues. Germline CDR1 reads SQVTM; CDR2 reads ANQGSEA. CDR3 coding DNA: TGCAGCGCCCTCCCGGTGGGTAACGCGAACACCGGGGAGCTGTTTTTT. Amino acids: CSALPVGNANTGELFF.

This clone has just a few counts. The same CDR3 arises from other DNA sequences in this sample as well. This chain links TRBV29-1 with TRBJ2-5; 7 bases fit TRBD1. With V trimmed by 4 bases and J by 5 bases, 4 bases remained unmatched. The length of the CDR3 is 12 residues. Germline V gives CDR1 SQVTM, CDR2 ANQGSEA. CDR3: CSVGQGGETQYF. As DNA, the CDR3 is TGCAGCGTTGGACAGGGTGGGGAGACCCAGTACTTC.